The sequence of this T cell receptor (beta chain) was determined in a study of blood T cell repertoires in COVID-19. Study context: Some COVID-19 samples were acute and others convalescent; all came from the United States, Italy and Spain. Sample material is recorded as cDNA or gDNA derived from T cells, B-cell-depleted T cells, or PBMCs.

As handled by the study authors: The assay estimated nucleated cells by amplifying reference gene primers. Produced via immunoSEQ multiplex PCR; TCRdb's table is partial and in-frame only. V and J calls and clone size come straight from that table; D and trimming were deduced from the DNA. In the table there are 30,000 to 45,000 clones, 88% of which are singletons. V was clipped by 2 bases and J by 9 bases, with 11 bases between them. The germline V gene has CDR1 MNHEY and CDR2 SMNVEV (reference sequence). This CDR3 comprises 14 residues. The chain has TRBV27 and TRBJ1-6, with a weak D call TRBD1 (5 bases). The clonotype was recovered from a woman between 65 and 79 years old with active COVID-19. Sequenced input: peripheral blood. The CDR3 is CASSLKGIGSPLHF. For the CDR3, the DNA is TGTGCCAGCAGTTTAAAGGGGATAGGTTCACCCCTCCACTTT.